This T cell receptor (beta chain) comes out of a study of CD8+CD57+ T cells in acquired aplastic anemia. Points from the study as a whole: Patients and controls turned out to have 25 to 30 CD8+ CDR3 sequences in common.

Germline V CDR1 and CDR2: DFQATT, SNEGSKA (reference sequence). There are 13 residues in the CDR3. V was pared by 5 bases and J by 11 bases, with 19 bases between. TCR beta VDJ and CDR3 profiles were obtained from a genomic DNA template. TCRdb re-derived calls from the reads in MiXCR, one entry per CDR3 protein. The sample has some 410,000 distinct CDR3 sequences; roughly 68% are singletons. This clonotype is a singleton in its sample. As yet, its antigen is unknown. The J gene is TRBJ1-5, the V gene TRBV20-1, with D possibly being TRBD1 (5 bases). Sequenced input: sorted CD4+, CD8+, or CD8+CD57+ T cells (not recorded which) from PBMCs. This TCR came from a human donor in good health, serving as a control. CDR3 sequence reads: CSAARGSDQAQHF. In DNA form, the CDR3 reads TGCAGTGCTGCACGGGGGTCAGATCAAGCCCAGCATTTT.